Each of the 14 T cell receptor beta chains below was sequenced from the same sample in a study of cytomegalovirus exposure and HLA in healthy donors. With 60 Vbeta and 13 Jbeta primers, the PCR was carried out. Sequencing was performed with immunoSEQ multiplex PCR; in TCRdb, only in-frame clones are kept and a portion is missing. Among about 120,000 clones, about 76% were seen once, and the ten largest hold approximately 12%. The sequencing sample was made of PBMCs. The origin of the receptors is a woman in her 40s in good health and CMV-seropositive.

CDR3: CASSSYRAGANYGYTF. The CDR3, as DNA: TGTGCCAGCAGCTCCTACAGGGCCGGAGCTAACTATGGCTACACCTTC. The chain uses TRBV7-2 and TRBJ1-2, with D tentatively TRBD1 (6 bases). Germline CDR1 reads SGHTA; CDR2 reads FQGNSA. Trimming took off 4 bases at V and 0 bases at J, with 15 bases between the two ends. The CDR3 extends over 16 amino acids.

The V and J genes are TRBV5-1 and TRBJ2-7; a possible D gene is TRBD2 (7 bases). V lost 3 bases and J lost 6, with 16 bases in between. Germline-derived CDR1 and CDR2 are SGHRS and YFSETQ. The CDR3 runs 14 residues. Here the CDR3 reads CASSSGTGGREQYF. The CDR3 coding sequence is TGCGCCAGCAGCTCCGGGACCGGGGGGCGCGAGCAGTACTTC.

This clone was picked up a small number of times. The chain combines TRBV30 with TRBJ2-7, with D possibly being TRBD2 (5 bases). The germline gives CDR1 GTSNPN, CDR2 SVGIG (reference sequence). The CDR3 totals 12 residues. Trimming pared 4 bases from V and 1 base from J, leaving 8 bases between. The CDR3 loop is CAWTSGSYEQYF. In DNA form, the CDR3 reads TGTGCCTGGACCTCGGGATCCTACGAGCAGTACTTC.

This sequence joins TRBV2 and TRBJ1-2; 7 bases line up with TRBD1. This CDR3 contains 13 residues. CDR1 and CDR2 (germline): SNHLY, FYNNEI. Trimming removed 10 bases from V and 3 bases from J; junction bases left unmatched: 8. In nucleotides, the CDR3 is TGTGCCACCTCTGAGGGGGCGGACTATGGCTACACCTTC. As protein: CATSEGADYGYTF.

The count of this clone is one. V gene TRBV6-1 combines with J gene TRBJ2-3, with 7 bases matching TRBD1. The CDR3 loop spans 15 amino acids. From germline, CDR1 is MNHNS and CDR2 SASEGT. V shed 8 bases, J shed 4 bases, and the junction held 12 bases outside the gene matches. CDR3 bases: TGTGCCAGCGGCACCTCGACAGGGCAATCAGATACGCAGTATTTT. Amino acids: CASGTSTGQSDTQYF.

The chain is built from TRBV4-2 and TRBJ2-3; 9 bases match TRBD2. CDR1 LGHNA and CDR2 YNFKEQ come from the germline V gene. J gave up 2 bases and V 6 bases, and 3 bases lay outside the gene matches. This CDR3 spans 14 amino acids. Here the CDR3 DNA reads TGTGCCAGCAGGGGGACTAGCATCACAGATACGCAGTATTTT. Its protein is CASRGTSITDTQYF.

This chain connects TRBV5-6 to TRBJ2-1; tentatively, D is TRBD1 (6 bases). The CDR3 consists of 14 residues. The germline V and J ends were trimmed by 4 bases and 4 bases, with 12 bases remaining between them. Germline V gene data show CDR1 as SGHDT and CDR2 as YYEEEE. Here the CDR3 reads CASSGGQYYNEQFF. DNA of the CDR3: TGTGCCAGCAGCGGTGGACAGTATTACAATGAGCAGTTCTTC.

V gene TRBV7-9 combines with J gene TRBJ1-3; D ambiguous. The germline V gene encodes CDR1 SEHNR and CDR2 FQNEAQ (reference sequence). The CDR3 has 14 residues. V was trimmed by 5 bases and J by 2 bases, leaving 10 bases between them. CDR3 loop: CASSPGPAGNTIYF. The CDR3 nucleotides are TGTGCCAGCAGCCCCGGTCCGGCTGGAAACACCATATATTTT. The full variable domain, its missing parts supplied by reference TRBV7-9 and TRBJ1-3, is DTGVSQNPRHKITKRGQNVTFRCDPISEHNRLYWYRQTLGQGPEFLTYFQNEAQLEKSRLLSDRFSAERPKGSFSTLEIQRTEQGDSAMYLCASSPGPAGNTIYFGEGSWLTVV.

This chain uses TRBV29-1 with TRBJ2-7, with D tentatively TRBD1 (6 bases). This CDR3 has 14 residues. V was shortened by 4 bases and J by 0 bases, with 13 bases between the two germline ends. Germline lookup yields CDR1 SQVTM and CDR2 ANQGSEA. The CDR3: CSVVRDIHSYEQYF. The CDR3, as DNA: TGCAGCGTTGTTCGGGACATCCACTCCTACGAGCAGTACTTC.

This clone has only one observation. The V and J genes are TRBV4-1 and TRBJ2-2, with a possible D match to TRBD1 (8 bases). CDR1 is MGHRA, CDR2 YSYEKL, per germline. The CDR3 is made up of 16 amino acids. V lost 8 bases, J lost 6 bases, and 22 bases lay in between. The CDR3 here is CASWGGRGQGSGELFF. The CDR3 DNA sequence: TGCGCCAGCTGGGGGGGACGCGGACAGGGTTCCGGGGAGCTGTTTTTT.

This clone was recorded a few times. V and J are TRBV18 and TRBJ2-1, with TRBD2 matching 14 bases. The ends lost 2 bases at V and 0 bases at J; junction bases unmatched: 9. CDR1 is KGHSH, CDR2 LQKENI, per germline. This CDR3 has 20 amino acids. CDR3 nucleotides: TGTGCCAGCTCACCAAGGACTAGCGGGGGGTACGAGAGCTCCTACAATGAGCAGTTCTTC. Translating gives CASSPRTSGGYESSYNEQFF.

The rearrangement uses TRBV6-4 and TRBJ1-2, with D perhaps TRBD1 (6 bases). Germline lookup yields CDR1 MRHNA and CDR2 SNTAGT. Trimming pared 3 bases from V and 8 bases from J, leaving 25 bases between. This CDR3 is built from 17 residues. The CDR3: CASSESESGGYSEGYTF. CDR3 in DNA: TGTGCCAGCAGTGAATCCGAGAGTGGGGGCTACAGTGAGGGCTACACCTTC.

V and J are TRBV11-3 and TRBJ2-7; D may be TRBD2 (5 bases). Looked up from germline, CDR1 is SGHNT and CDR2 is YENEEA. The CDR3 is 13 amino acids. Trimming left V 5 bases short and J 5 bases short, with 13 bases between. The CDR3 reads CASSPPGSDEQYF. Here the CDR3 DNA reads TGTGCCAGCAGCCCCCCGGGGAGCGACGAGCAGTACTTC.

The chain is built from TRBV11-3 and TRBJ1-1; D gene uncertain. Germline V gene sequence: CDR1 SGHNT, CDR2 YENEEA. The CDR3 covers 14 residues. The V end lost 2 bases, the J end lost 5 bases, and 12 bases lay between the germline ends. The CDR3 here is CASSLSPTGTEAFF. Written as DNA, the CDR3 is TGTGCCAGCAGCTTATCACCGACGGGGACTGAAGCTTTCTTT.